This TCR beta chain originates from a study of T cells in localized non-small cell lung cancer. The assay was immunoSEQ multiplex PCR, and TCRdb's table has in-frame clones only and misses some. The sample consists of more than 70,000 clones, around four fifths of them appearing once. Notes on this clone: At the DNA level, this CDR3 is encoded by other sequences in the same sample as well.

The CDR3 spans 15 residues. Germline CDR1 is SGHVS and CDR2 is FQNEAQ. V lost 6 bases, J lost 1 base, and 5 bases stayed unmatched. Sequences were derived from peripheral blood, sampled before any cancer treatment. This sequence joins TRBV7-8 and TRBJ2-1; 8 bases match TRBD1. The sequence was obtained from a man aged 35 to 69 with stage I lung adenocarcinoma. The CDR3 sequence: CASSSDRASYNEQFF. Here the CDR3 DNA reads TGTGCCAGCAGTTCGGACAGGGCGTCCTACAATGAGCAGTTCTTC.